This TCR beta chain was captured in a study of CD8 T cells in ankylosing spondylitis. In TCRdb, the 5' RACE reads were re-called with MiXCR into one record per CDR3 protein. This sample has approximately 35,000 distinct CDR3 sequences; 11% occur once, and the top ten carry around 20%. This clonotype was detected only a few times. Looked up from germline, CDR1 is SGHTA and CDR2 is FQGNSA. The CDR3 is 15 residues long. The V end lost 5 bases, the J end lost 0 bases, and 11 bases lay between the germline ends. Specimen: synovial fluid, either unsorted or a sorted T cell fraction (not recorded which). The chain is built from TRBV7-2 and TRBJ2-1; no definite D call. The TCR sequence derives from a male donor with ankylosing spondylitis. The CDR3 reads CASSVYKSSYNEQFF. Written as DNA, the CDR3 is TGTGCCAGCAGCGTCTACAAGAGCTCCTACAATGAGCAGTTCTTC. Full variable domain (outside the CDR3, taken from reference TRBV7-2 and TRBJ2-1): GAGVSQSPSNKVTEKGKDVELRCDPISGHTALYWYRQSLGQGLEFLIYFQGNSAPDKSGLPSDRFSAERTGGSVSTLTIQRTQQEDSAVYLCASSVYKSSYNEQFFGPGTRLTVL.